These 14 T cell receptor beta chains originate from one sample sequenced in a study of shared clonotypes between healthy human individuals. This table comes from immunoSEQ multiplex PCR, and its TCRdb copy is limited to in-frame clones, with some not included. The table has around 2.5 million clones, over 85% seen once. The source material was naive CD4+ T cells from PBMCs. Subset described: CD45RA+ positively selected. Source of these receptors: a man aged 18 to 30 in good health. Some clones in this sample may be carry-over from other donors' samples.

V is TRBV6-6 and J is TRBJ1-2; TRBD1 matches 8 bases. The CDR3 spans 14 residues. The germline CDR1 and CDR2 sequences are MNHNY and SVGAGI (reference sequence). After removal of 6 bases from V and 2 bases from J, the junction contained 5 bases not matched to a gene. The CDR3 sequence: CASSLGQGNYGYTF. The CDR3 DNA is TGTGCCAGCAGCCTAGGACAGGGCAACTATGGCTACACCTTC.

The chain recombines TRBV29-1 with TRBJ1-4; a weak D match, TRBD1 (6 bases). V was pared by 6 bases and J by 15 bases, with 17 bases between. The length of the CDR3 is 11 residues. Germline CDR1 is SQVTM and CDR2 is ANQGSEA. The CDR3 sequence: CSVRRGAGVFF. The CDR3 nucleotides read TGCAGCGTACGGAGGGGGGCCGGTGTGTTTTTT.

This clone was counted only a few times. This chain connects TRBV5-1 to TRBJ1-1, with unresolved D. Germline CDR1 is SGHRS and CDR2 is YFSETQ. V was shortened by 5 bases and J by 1 base, with 9 bases between the two germline ends. The CDR3 loop spans 13 amino acids. The CDR3 sequence is CASSLPANTEAFF. The CDR3, as DNA: TGCGCCAGCAGTTTGCCAGCGAACACTGAAGCTTTCTTT.

J is TRBJ1-1 and V is TRBV28; possible D gene TRBD1, 6 bases. Deletions cut 10 bases from V and 0 bases from J, with 12 bases between. Germline lookup yields CDR1 MDHEN and CDR2 SYDVKM. The CDR3 is 13 residues long. CDR3 DNA sequence: TGTGCCACTGGAACAGGGTTGAACACTGAAGCTTTCTTT. The encoded protein is CATGTGLNTEAFF. Full variable domain (remainder filled in from reference TRBV28 and TRBJ1-1): DVKVTQSSRYLVKRTGEKVFLECVQDMDHENMFWYRQDPGLGLRLIYFSYDVKMKEKGDIPEGYSVSREKKERFSLILESASTNQTSMYLCATGTGLNTEAFFGQGTRLTVV.

The chain recombines TRBV11-2 with TRBJ2-1, with D perhaps being TRBD1 or TRBD2 (5 bases each). V dropped 5 bases and J dropped 5 bases, with 10 bases sitting between them. The length of the CDR3 is 13 residues. CDR1 is SGHAT, CDR2 FQNNGV, per germline. The CDR3 coding sequence is TGTGCCAGCAGCCGGGGCACTAACAATGAGCAGTTCTTC. The encoded protein is CASSRGTNNEQFF. Complete variable domain (other parts from reference TRBV11-2 and TRBJ2-1): EAGVAQSPRYKIIEKRQSVAFWCNPISGHATLYWYQQILGQGPKLLIQFQNNGVVDDSQLPKDRFSAERLKGVDSTLKIQPAKLEDSAVYLCASSRGTNNEQFFGPGTRLTVL.

The genes are TRBV6-6 and TRBJ2-7; D might be TRBD1 (6 bases). The CDR3 is made up of 14 amino acids. Trimming took off 5 bases at V and 1 base at J, with 12 bases between the two ends. Germline V CDR1 and CDR2: MNHNY, SVGAGI (reference sequence). Here the CDR3 DNA reads TGTGCCAGCAGTCACAGGGACCCTTCCTACGAGCAGTACTTC. It codes for CASSHRDPSYEQYF.

The J gene is TRBJ2-5, the V gene TRBV14; D is ambiguous. V dropped 0 bases and J dropped 8 bases, with 16 bases sitting between them. The CDR3 contains 15 residues. The V gene's germline CDR1 is SGHDN and CDR2 FVKESK. The CDR3 DNA reads as TGTGCCAGCAGCCAAGATCGGGCAGGTTCGAGTACCCAGTACTTC. It encodes CASSQDRAGSSTQYF.

The J gene is TRBJ2-3, the V gene TRBV19; D unresolved. The CDR3 spans 13 residues. Germline V lookup: CDR1 LNHDA, CDR2 SQIVND (reference sequence). The CDR3 loop is CDLSKGSTDTQYF. The CDR3 DNA reads TGTGACCTATCGAAAGGTAGCACAGATACGCAGTATTTT.

This clone was detected a few times. The CDR3 protein is CASRPQGGNTEAFF. The DNA for the CDR3 is TGTGCCAGCAGACCTCAGGGGGGGAACACTGAAGCTTTCTTT. The V gene is TRBV27, the J gene TRBJ1-1; 7 nucleotides agree with TRBD1. This CDR3 is 14 amino acids long. Germline V CDR1 and CDR2: MNHEY, SMNVEV (reference sequence). Germline trimming cut 6 bases from V and 1 base from J; bases unmatched to any gene: 5.

The gene calls are TRBV14 and TRBJ2-5, with D unclear. Germline V gene lookup returns CDR1 SGHDN and CDR2 FVKESK. This CDR3 has 15 residues. V was cut by 4 bases and J by 5 bases, with 17 bases left in between. DNA for the CDR3: TGTGCCAGCAGCCGTAGACGAGCCCTGGGGGAGACCCAGTACTTC. Its protein product is CASSRRRALGETQYF. The complete variable domain, with remaining parts taken from reference TRBV14 and TRBJ2-5, reads EAGVTQFPSHSVIEKGQTVTLRCDPISGHDNLYWYRRVMGKEIKFLLHFVKESKQDESGMPNNRFLAERTGGTYSTLKVQPAELEDSGVYFCASSRRRALGETQYFGPGTRLLVL.

On this clone itself: Compared with germline, one end of the junction differs, possibly owing to a read error. At the DNA level, this CDR3 is encoded by other sequences in the same sample as well. V gene TRBV29-1 combines with J gene TRBJ2-3; TRBD2 aligns across 8 bases. Per germline, CDR1 SQVTM and CDR2 ANQGSEA. The CDR3 spans 18 residues. The CDR3 bases are TGCAGCGTTGAAGATTTAAGCGGGAGTTTCGGCAGCACGGATACGCAGTATTTT. This encodes CSVEDLSGSFGSTDTQYF.

This clone was observed a single time. The J gene is TRBJ1-2, the V gene TRBV29-1; possibly TRBD1 for D (5 bases). V was trimmed by 4 bases and J by 7 bases, leaving 13 bases between them. This CDR3 is 12 amino acids long. Germline values: CDR1 SQVTM, CDR2 ANQGSEA. The CDR3 DNA is TGCAGCGTTGCGGGGACCTCCATTGGCTACACCTTC. Translating gives CSVAGTSIGYTF. The entire variable domain, with the rest obtained from reference TRBV29-1 and TRBJ1-2, is as follows: SAVISQKPSRDICQRGTSLTIQCQVDSQVTMMFWYRQQPGQSLTLIATANQGSEATYESGFVIDKFPISRPNLTFSTLTVSNMSPEDSSIYLCSVAGTSIGYTFGSGTRLTVV.

The genes are TRBV5-4 and TRBJ2-2, with 12 bases identical to TRBD2. Trimming cost V 4 bases and J 6 bases; bases outside gene matches: 10. From germline, CDR1 is SGHNT and CDR2 YYREEE (reference sequence). The CDR3 is 17 residues long. The CDR3: CASSAGGLAGIAGELFF. The CDR3 DNA reads as TGTGCCAGCAGCGCGGGAGGACTAGCGGGAATCGCCGGGGAGCTGTTTTTT.

This clone appeared once. This chain connects TRBV5-4 to TRBJ2-5, with TRBD1 as a possible D gene (6 bases). Germline V lookup: CDR1 SGHNT, CDR2 YYREEE (reference sequence). The V end was cut by 4 bases, the J end by 5 bases, with 12 bases between. The CDR3 consists of 13 residues. In DNA, the CDR3 is TGTGCCAGCAGCGCCCCAGGGGATGAGACCCAGTACTTC. Translation gives CASSAPGDETQYF.